Each of the 12 T cell receptor beta chains below was sequenced from the same sample in a study of T cell responses to AZD1222 COVID-19 vaccine. Sequenced by immunoSEQ multiplex PCR; TCRdb stores in-frame clones only, minus some. The sample lists some 180,000 clones; over 80% were seen once. The source was peripheral blood, collected on day 0 of AZD1222 vaccination. Receptor source: an adult in good health.

The gene calls are TRBV9 and TRBJ2-5; no reliable D call. V was trimmed by 5 bases and J by 5 bases, leaving 16 bases between them. Per the germline V gene, CDR1 is SGDLS and CDR2 is YYNGEE. The CDR3 totals 14 residues. The CDR3: CASSSRDLWETQYF. The CDR3 DNA sequence: TGTGCCAGCAGTTCCCGCGACCTTTGGGAGACCCAGTACTTC.

The CDR3 reads CASSERSSGNTIYF. In nucleotides, the CDR3 is TGCGCCAGCAGCGAGCGGTCCTCTGGAAACACCATATATTTT. The chain links TRBV5-1 to TRBJ1-3; D is uncertain. The germline gives CDR1 SGHRS, CDR2 YFSETQ. V lost 4 bases, J lost 0 bases, and 8 bases lay in between. This CDR3 is built from 14 residues.

The chain's CDR3 is CASSPREAAYNEQFF. CDR3 DNA: TGTGCCAGTAGTCCTCGGGAGGCCGCCTACAATGAGCAGTTCTTC. The V gene is TRBV19, the J gene TRBJ2-1; the match to TRBD2 covers 7 bases. This CDR3 spans 15 amino acids. The ends lost 5 bases at V and 2 bases at J; junction bases unmatched: 6. Per germline, CDR1 LNHDA and CDR2 SQIVND (reference sequence). Full variable domain (remainder filled in from reference TRBV19 and TRBJ2-1): DGGITQSPKYLFRKEGQNVTLSCEQNLNHDAMYWYRQDPGQGLRLIYYSQIVNDFQKGDIAEGYSVSREKKESFPLTVTSAQKNPTAFYLCASSPREAAYNEQFFGPGTRLTVL.

For the CDR3, the DNA is TGTGCCAGCAGCCAAGAAGTAGGGGGGTTTTCCAAAAACATTCAGTACTTC. It specifies CASSQEVGGFSKNIQYF. The chain recombines TRBV3-1 (or the pseudogene TRBV3-2) with TRBJ2-4; D is tentatively TRBD1 or TRBD2 (6 bases each). V was shortened by 0 bases and J by 2 bases, with 14 bases between the two germline ends. The CDR3 covers 17 residues. Germline V gene sequence: CDR1 LGHDT, CDR2 YNNKEL (reference sequence).

The chain has TRBV30 and TRBJ1-4; D not resolved. CDR3 length: 15 amino acids. Germline CDR1 GTSNPN, CDR2 SVGIG (reference sequence). V lost 3 bases, J lost 6 bases, and 17 bases lay in between. As DNA, the CDR3 is TGTGCCTGGAGCGGAATAGGGTGGAGGGATGAAAAACTGTTTTTT. This translates into CAWSGIGWRDEKLFF.

The chain links TRBV18 to TRBJ2-7; D is perhaps TRBD1 (6 bases). The V gene's germline CDR1 is KGHSH and CDR2 LQKENI. The CDR3 runs to 14 residues. V was trimmed by 3 bases and J by 1 base, leaving 10 bases between them. The CDR3 is CASSPQGKSYEQYF. Here the CDR3 DNA reads TGTGCCAGCTCACCCCAGGGGAAATCCTACGAGCAGTACTTC.

This chain links TRBV30 with TRBJ1-2, with D possibly being TRBD1 (5 bases). Germline V gene sequence: CDR1 GTSNPN, CDR2 SVGIG (reference sequence). With 2 bases removed from V and 9 bases from J, the gap between germline ends came to 16 bases. The CDR3 spans 13 residues. This CDR3 reads CAWSPRGDRRYTF. The CDR3, as DNA: TGTGCCTGGAGTCCCCGTGGGGACCGGCGCTACACCTTC.

The J gene is TRBJ2-7, the V gene TRBV7-3; 9 bases fit TRBD2. Germline V gene sequence: CDR1 SGHTA, CDR2 FQGTGA. V gave up 5 bases and J gave up 6 bases; unmatched junction bases: 8. The CDR3 consists of 14 residues. CDR3 coding DNA: TGTGCCAGCAGCCCTATGGGGACTAGCCGCGAGCAGTACTTC. Its translation is CASSPMGTSREQYF.

V is TRBV5-6 and J is TRBJ1-2; 9 bases align to TRBD1. The CDR3 is 13 residues long. The germline V gene has CDR1 SGHDT and CDR2 YYEEEE. V lost 3 bases, J lost 8 bases, and 5 bases stayed unmatched. The CDR3 protein is CASSSRQGDGYTF. The DNA for the CDR3 is TGTGCCAGCAGCTCCCGACAGGGGGACGGCTACACCTTC.

This chain joins TRBV3-1 (or the pseudogene TRBV3-2) and TRBJ1-6; perhaps TRBD1 as D (6 bases). The germline V gene has CDR1 LGHDT and CDR2 YNNKEL (reference sequence). The ends were cut back, 3 bases at V and 8 bases at J, with 17 bases in the middle. The CDR3 has 16 residues. The CDR3 sequence is CASSHPRQDGHSPLHF. The CDR3 DNA follows: TGTGCCAGCAGCCACCCACGACAGGATGGTCATTCACCCCTCCACTTT.

The genes are TRBV5-1 and TRBJ2-7; D remains unclear. This CDR3 comprises 13 residues. V lost 2 bases to trimming and J lost 2 bases, with 8 bases between them. Per germline, CDR1 SGHRS and CDR2 YFSETQ. This CDR3 reads CASSFAPTYEQYF. CDR3 DNA: TGCGCCAGCAGCTTTGCACCTACCTACGAGCAGTACTTC.

The chain links TRBV11-2 to TRBJ2-1, with 10 bases matching TRBD2. The V and J ends lost 1 base and 8 bases, in that order; junction bases with no gene match: 8. Germline lookup yields CDR1 SGHAT and CDR2 FQNNGV. This CDR3 contains 16 residues. This chain's CDR3 is CASSLALASGGYEQFF. CDR3 nucleotides: TGTGCCAGCAGCTTAGCTTTGGCTAGCGGGGGCTATGAGCAGTTCTTC.